The clone carrying this T cell receptor beta chain was counted only a few times. Its antigen is unknown. This entry belongs to a study of beta chain features in type 1 diabetes. Broader study findings: PCR, the amplification step, might favor shorter templates, equally in patients and controls. Unsettled here was the matter of whether HLA type influences TCRB rearrangement.

The V gene's germline CDR1 is MNHEY and CDR2 SMNVEV (reference sequence). V was pared by 2 bases and J by 0 bases, with 5 bases between. CDR3 length: 14 amino acids. As every portion of the isolated RNA was reverse transcribed, the sequencing read expressed TCRB transcripts. Only in-frame clones appear in the TCRdb table, and some are missing; sequencing was by immunoSEQ multiplex PCR. Here the sample spans 150,000 to 170,000 clones, roughly 8.1% being singletons. Based on CD45RO/CCR7/CD25/CD127/CD95/CD27, CD4+ regulatory, stem cell-like memory, naive and central memory cells were sorted. The TCR comes from a man between 18 and 35 years old in good health. The sample was central memory CD4+ T cells from blood. The rearrangement joins TRBV27 to TRBJ1-5; unclear D gene. In nucleotides, the CDR3 is TGTGCCAGCAGTTTAAAGAGTAGCAATCAGCCCCAGCATTTT. Residues: CASSLKSSNQPQHF.